The clone carrying this T cell receptor (beta chain) was counted at least ten times. CDR1 and CDR2 from the germline V gene are ENHRY and SYGVKD. CDR3 length: 16 residues. V dropped 6 bases and J dropped 6; count of bases not matched to a gene: 10. From the RT-PCR reads, TCRdb called clonotypes with MiXCR, one entry per CDR3 protein. The repertoire holds hundreds of thousands of distinct CDR3 sequences, with 14% as singletons. The clonotype originates from a female donor in good health, serving as a healthy control. This chain joins TRBV10-3 and TRBJ2-1, with 11 bases aligning to TRBD2. The specimen was memory CD4+ T cells from blood. Here the CDR3 reads CAIRAYVAGGPNEQFF. The DNA for the CDR3 is TGTGCCATCAGGGCATACGTAGCGGGAGGGCCCAATGAGCAGTTCTTC.